The TCR beta chain under discussion was sequenced for a study of OX40 agonist ivuxolimab in advanced cancers. Context from the whole study: The costimulatory receptor OX40 (CD134) was targeted by ivuxolimab, a fully human IgG2 agonistic monoclonal antibody. The paper reports the monotherapy dose-escalation portion (N of about 54 patients) of the phase I ivuxolimab trial. Prior anti-PD-1, anti-PD-L1 or anti-CTLA-4 therapy was permitted, and about two fifths of dose-escalation patients had received checkpoint inhibitors. Of the roughly 54 dose-escalation patients, hepatocellular carcinoma was present in about 20, melanoma in roughly 15, renal cell carcinoma in 9 and head and neck cancer in 9. Partial responses occurred in three dose-escalation patients: two with cutaneous melanoma and one with hepatocellular carcinoma. In the dose-escalation cohort, roughly 80% of patients were male, and the mean age was around 60 years, with a range of about 23 to 90. Intravenous ivuxolimab was administered to patients every 2 weeks at six dose levels: 0.01, 0.1, 0.3, 1.5, 3 and 10 mg/kg. Peripheral TCRbeta sequencing was intended to test whether TCR sequence diversity was altered and clonal T-cell expansion was caused by ivuxolimab.

Worth noting for this clone: Its antigen is still unknown. No much larger clone is present one base from it, and per-base qualities are unavailable.

Broad study findings and their caveats: At doses from 0.1 to 3.0 mg/kg, clonal expansion was seen in both CD4+ and CD8+ blood T cells between baseline and week 6. After ivuxolimab, CD8+ T cells had more expanded clones than CD4+ T cells on average. Low levels of normalized T-cell clonal expansion were also seen in some patients who did not respond. In partial responders in the 0.1-3.0 mg/kg groups, normalized peripheral clonal expansion was found to be among the lowest, especially among CD8+ T cells. Which antigens the clonally expanded peripheral T cells were specific for was not determined.

The trial excluded patients who had a history of autoimmune disease or who were on systemic immunosuppression. Peripheral blood for TCR sequencing was drawn from every dose cohort at baseline, at cycle 4 day 1 and at cycle 7 day 1. The samples were taken from a phase I, first-in-human, multicenter, open-label dose-escalation trial of ivuxolimab. Adults with locally advanced or metastatic head and neck squamous cell, hepatocellular, melanoma or renal cell carcinoma were enrolled in the trial. Before TCR sequencing, CD4+ T cells and CD8+ T cells from peripheral blood were sorted into separate populations. Genomic DNA was isolated from the sorted cells so that the TCRbeta CDR3 region could be sequenced. The immunoSEQ Assay was used for sequencing of TCRbeta CDR3 regions. TCRdb took over this immuneACCESS table, retaining in-frame rearrangements with V and J assigned. Such tables are incomplete; in checked studies, under half of the missing clones stem from an unresolved V gene, and the remainder is unexplained. The sample contains just under 45,000 clones, 80% of them found a single time. The ten largest clones take up 3.5% to 5% of the sample.

CDR1 ENHRY and CDR2 SYGVKD are derived from the germline V gene. The trim is 9 bases for V and 0 bases for J, with a gap of 14 bases between the germline ends. The CDR3 goes from the cysteine to the phenylalanine over 14 residues. The DNA shown is the 42-base CDR3, in frame from base 1. Rearrangement joined TRBV10-3 to TRBJ1-1; the D gene is perhaps TRBD1, on 5 matching bases. The source is an adult with an advanced solid tumor such as melanoma, head and neck, liver or kidney cancer. Here the sequenced sample was CD4+ or CD8+ T cells sorted from blood, taken in a trial of the OX40 agonist ivuxolimab. The nucleotide sequence reads TGTGCCATTGGGGCCGGACCTATGAACACTGAAGCTTTCTTT. This sequence encodes CAIGAGPMNTEAFF.